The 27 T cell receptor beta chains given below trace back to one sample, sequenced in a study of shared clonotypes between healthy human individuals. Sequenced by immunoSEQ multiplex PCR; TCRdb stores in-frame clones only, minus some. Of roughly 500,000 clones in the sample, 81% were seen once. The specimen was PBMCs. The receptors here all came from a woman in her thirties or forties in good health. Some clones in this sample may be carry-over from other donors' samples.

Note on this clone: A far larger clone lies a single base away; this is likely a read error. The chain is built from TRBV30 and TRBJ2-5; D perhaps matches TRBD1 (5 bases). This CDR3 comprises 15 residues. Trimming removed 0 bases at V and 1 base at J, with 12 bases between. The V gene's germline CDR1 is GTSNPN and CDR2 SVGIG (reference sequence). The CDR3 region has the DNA TGTGCCTGGAGTGTACTCGGACACTGCCAAGAGACCCAGTACTTC. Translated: CAWSVLGHCQETQYF.

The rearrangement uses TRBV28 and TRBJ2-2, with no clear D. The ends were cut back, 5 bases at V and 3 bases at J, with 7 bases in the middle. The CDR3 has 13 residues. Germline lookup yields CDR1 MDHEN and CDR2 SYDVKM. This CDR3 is CASSPYYTGELFF. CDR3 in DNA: TGTGCCAGCAGTCCTTACTACACCGGGGAGCTGTTTTTT.

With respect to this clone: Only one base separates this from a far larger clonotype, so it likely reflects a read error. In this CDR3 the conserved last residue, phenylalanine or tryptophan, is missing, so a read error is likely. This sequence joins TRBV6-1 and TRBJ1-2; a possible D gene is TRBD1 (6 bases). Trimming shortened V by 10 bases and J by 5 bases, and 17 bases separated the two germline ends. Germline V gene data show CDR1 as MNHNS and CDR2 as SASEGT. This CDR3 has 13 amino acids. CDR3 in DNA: TGTGCCATCGAGGGAGGGGGGAATTATGGCTACACCTCC. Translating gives CAIEGGGNYGYTS.

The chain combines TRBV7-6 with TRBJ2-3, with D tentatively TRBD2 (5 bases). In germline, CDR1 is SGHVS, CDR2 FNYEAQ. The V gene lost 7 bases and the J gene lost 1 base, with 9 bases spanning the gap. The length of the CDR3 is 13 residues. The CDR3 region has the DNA TGTGCCAGCAAGAGTAGCGGCACAGATACGCAGTATTTT. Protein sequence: CASKSSGTDTQYF.

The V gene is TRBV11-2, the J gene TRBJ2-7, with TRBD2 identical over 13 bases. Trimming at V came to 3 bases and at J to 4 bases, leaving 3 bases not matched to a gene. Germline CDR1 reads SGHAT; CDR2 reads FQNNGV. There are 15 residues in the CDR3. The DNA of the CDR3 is TGTGCCAGCAGCTTTGGACTAGCGGGAGCTTACGAGCAGTACTTC. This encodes CASSFGLAGAYEQYF.

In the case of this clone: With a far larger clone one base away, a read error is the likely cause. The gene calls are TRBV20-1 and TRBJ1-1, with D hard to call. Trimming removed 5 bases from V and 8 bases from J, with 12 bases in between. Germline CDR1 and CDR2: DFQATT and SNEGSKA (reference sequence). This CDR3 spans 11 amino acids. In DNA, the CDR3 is TGCAGTGCTCAGAGGAGTAACGAAGCTTTCTTT. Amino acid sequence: CSAQRSNEAFF.

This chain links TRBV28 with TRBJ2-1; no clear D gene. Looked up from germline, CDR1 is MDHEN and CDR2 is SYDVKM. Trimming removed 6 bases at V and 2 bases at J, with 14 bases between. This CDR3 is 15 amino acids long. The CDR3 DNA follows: TGTGCCAGCAGCTTCATGGGTCGTCCCTACAATGAGCAGTTCTTC. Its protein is CASSFMGRPYNEQFF.

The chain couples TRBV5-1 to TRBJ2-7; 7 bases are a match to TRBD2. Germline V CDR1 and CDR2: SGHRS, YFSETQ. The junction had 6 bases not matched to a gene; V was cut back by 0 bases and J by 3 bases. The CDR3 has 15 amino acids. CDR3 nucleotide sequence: TGCGCCAGCAGCTTGGGAGGCCGGGGGGACTACGAGCAGTACTTC. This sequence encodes CASSLGGRGDYEQYF.

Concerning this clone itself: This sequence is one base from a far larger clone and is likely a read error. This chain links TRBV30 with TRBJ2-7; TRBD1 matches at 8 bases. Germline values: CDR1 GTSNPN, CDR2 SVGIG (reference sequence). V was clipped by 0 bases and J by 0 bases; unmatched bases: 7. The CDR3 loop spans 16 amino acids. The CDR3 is CAWSVLTGVYSYEQYF. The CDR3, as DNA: TGTGCCTGGAGTGTCTTGACAGGGGTCTACTCCTACGAGCAGTACTTC.

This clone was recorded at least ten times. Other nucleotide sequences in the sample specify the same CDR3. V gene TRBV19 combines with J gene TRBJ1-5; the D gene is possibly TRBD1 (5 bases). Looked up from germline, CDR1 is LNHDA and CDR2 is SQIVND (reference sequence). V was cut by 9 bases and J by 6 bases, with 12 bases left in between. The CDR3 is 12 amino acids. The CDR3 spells CASGGLGQPQHF. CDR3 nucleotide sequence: TGTGCCAGCGGGGGTCTCGGTCAGCCCCAGCATTTT.

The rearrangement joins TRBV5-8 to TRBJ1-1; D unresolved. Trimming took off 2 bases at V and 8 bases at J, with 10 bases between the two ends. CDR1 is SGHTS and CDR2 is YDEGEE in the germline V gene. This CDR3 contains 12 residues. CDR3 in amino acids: CASSLKRREAFF. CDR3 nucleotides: TGTGCCAGCAGCTTAAAGAGAAGGGAAGCTTTCTTT.

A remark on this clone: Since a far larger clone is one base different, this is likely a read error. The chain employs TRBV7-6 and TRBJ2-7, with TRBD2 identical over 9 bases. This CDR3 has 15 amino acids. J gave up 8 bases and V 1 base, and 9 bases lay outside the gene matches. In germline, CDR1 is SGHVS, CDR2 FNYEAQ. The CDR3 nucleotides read TGTGCCAGCAGCTTAGGTGGCGGGAGGGCCTTCAAGCAGTACTTC. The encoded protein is CASSLGGGRAFKQYF.

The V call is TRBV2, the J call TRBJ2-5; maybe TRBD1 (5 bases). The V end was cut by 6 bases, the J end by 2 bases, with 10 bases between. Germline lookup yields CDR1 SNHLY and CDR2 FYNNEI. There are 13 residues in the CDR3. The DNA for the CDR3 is TGTGCCAGCAGCCGACAGTTTCAAGAGACCCAGTACTTC. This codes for CASSRQFQETQYF. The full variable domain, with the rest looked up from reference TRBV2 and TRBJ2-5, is EPEVTQTPSHQVTQMGQEVILRCVPISNHLYFYWYRQILGQKVEFLVSFYNNEISEKSEIFDDQFSVERPDGSNFTLKIRSTKLEDSAMYFCASSRQFQETQYFGPGTRLLVL.

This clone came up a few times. The CDR3 coding sequence is TGTGCCAGCTCACCACGAGGGAATCAGCCCCAGCATTTT. Translation: CASSPRGNQPQHF. The V call is TRBV18, the J call TRBJ1-5; no clear D gene. Germline CDR1 and CDR2: KGHSH and LQKENI. This CDR3 is 13 amino acids long. V was shortened by 1 base and J by 4 bases, with 5 bases between the two germline ends.

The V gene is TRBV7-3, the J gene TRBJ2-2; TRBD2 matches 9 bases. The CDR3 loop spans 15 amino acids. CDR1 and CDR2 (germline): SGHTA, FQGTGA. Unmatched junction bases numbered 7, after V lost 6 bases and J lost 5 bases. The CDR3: CASSQTSGKTGELFF. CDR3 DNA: TGTGCCAGCAGTCAGACTAGCGGAAAAACCGGGGAGCTGTTTTTT.

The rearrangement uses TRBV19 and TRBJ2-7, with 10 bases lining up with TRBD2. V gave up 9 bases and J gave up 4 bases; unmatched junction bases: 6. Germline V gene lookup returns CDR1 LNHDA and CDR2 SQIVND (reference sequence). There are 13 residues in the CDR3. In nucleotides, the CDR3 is TGTGCCAGCCGACTAGCGGGTCGGTACGAGCAGTACTTC. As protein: CASRLAGRYEQYF.

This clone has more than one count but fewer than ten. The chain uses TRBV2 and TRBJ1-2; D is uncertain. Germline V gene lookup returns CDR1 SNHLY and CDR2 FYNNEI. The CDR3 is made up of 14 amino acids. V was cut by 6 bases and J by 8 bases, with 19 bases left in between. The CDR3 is CASSPTRVESGYTF. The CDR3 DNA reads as TGTGCCAGCAGCCCCACTAGAGTCGAGTCGGGCTACACCTTC.

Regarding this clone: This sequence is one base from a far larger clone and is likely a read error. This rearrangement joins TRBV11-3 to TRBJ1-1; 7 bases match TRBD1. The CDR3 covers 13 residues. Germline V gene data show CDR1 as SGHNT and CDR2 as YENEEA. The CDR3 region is CASSLGQGTEALF. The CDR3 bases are TGTGCCAGCAGCTTAGGACAGGGCACTGAAGCTCTCTTT.

The DNA for the CDR3 is TGCAGTGCTGGATCTGGAAACACCATATATTTT. Translated: CSAGSGNTIYF. The chain employs TRBV20-1 and TRBJ1-3; the D is unclear. V lost 5 bases, J lost 1 base, and 3 bases lay in between. This CDR3 contains 11 residues. The germline gives CDR1 DFQATT, CDR2 SNEGSKA (reference sequence).

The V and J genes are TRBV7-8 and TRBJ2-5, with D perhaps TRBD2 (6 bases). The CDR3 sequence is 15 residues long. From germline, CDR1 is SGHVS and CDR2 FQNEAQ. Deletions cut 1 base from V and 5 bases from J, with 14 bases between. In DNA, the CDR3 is TGTGCCAGCAGCTTAGGGTTCGGCGGGGTGGAGACCCAGTACTTC. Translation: CASSLGFGGVETQYF.

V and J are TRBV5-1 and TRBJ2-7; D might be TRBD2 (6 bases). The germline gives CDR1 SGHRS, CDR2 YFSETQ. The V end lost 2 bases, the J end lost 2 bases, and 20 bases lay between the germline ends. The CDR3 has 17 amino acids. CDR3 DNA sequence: TGCGCCAGCAGCTTACTACCAGGGACTCCCACCGCCTACGAGCAGTACTTC. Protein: CASSLLPGTPTAYEQYF. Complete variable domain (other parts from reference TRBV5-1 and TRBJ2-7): KAGVTQTPRYLIKTRGQQVTLSCSPISGHRSVSWYQQTPGQGLQFLFEYFSETQRNKGNFPGRFSGRQFSNSRSEMNVSTLELGDSALYLCASSLLPGTPTAYEQYFGPGTRLTVT.

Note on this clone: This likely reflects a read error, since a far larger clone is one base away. This CDR3 reads CASYWTGVDEQYF. The CDR3 DNA reads TGTGCCAGCTACTGGACAGGGGTCGACGAGCAGTACTTC. V and J are TRBV6-1 and TRBJ2-7, with 9 positions matching TRBD1. The CDR3 spans 13 residues. V gave up 8 bases and J gave up 5 bases; unmatched junction bases: 7. CDR1 and CDR2 (germline): MNHNS, SASEGT.

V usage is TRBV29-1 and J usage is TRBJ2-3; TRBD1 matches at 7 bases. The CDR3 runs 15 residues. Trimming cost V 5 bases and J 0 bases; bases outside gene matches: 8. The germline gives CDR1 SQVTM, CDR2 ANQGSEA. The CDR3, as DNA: TGCAGCGTTCAAGGTCCGACAGGGAGCACAGATACGCAGTATTTT. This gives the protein CSVQGPTGSTDTQYF.

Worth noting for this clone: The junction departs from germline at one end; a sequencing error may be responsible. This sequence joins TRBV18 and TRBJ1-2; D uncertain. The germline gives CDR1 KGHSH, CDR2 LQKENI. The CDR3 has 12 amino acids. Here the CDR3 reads CVSSLDNYGYTF. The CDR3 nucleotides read TGTGTCAGCTCACTAGACAACTATGGCTATACCTTC.

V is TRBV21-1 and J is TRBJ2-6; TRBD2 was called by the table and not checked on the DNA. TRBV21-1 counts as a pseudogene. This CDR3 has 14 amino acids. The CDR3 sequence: CASSKYSGANVLTF. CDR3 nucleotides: TGTGCCAGCAGCAAATACTCTGGGGCCAACGTCCTGACTTTC.

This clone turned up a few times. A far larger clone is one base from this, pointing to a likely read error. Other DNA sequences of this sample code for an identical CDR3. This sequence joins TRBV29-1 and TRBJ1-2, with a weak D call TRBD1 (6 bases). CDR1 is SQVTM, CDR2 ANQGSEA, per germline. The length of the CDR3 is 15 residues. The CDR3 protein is CSVAYTSGWGQGYTF. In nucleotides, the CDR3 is TGCAGCGTTGCTTATACCTCGGGATGGGGGCAGGGCTACACCTTT.

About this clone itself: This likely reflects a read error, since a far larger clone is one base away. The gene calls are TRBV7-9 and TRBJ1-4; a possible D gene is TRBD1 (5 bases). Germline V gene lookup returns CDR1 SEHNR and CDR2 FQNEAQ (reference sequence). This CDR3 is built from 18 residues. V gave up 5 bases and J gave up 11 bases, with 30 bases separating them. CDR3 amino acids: CASSDRTGAGSTRHKLFF. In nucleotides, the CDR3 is TGTGCCAGCAGCGACCGGACCGGGGCAGGGTCAACCCGTCATAAACTGTTTTTT.